This paragraph reports one T cell receptor (beta chain). The CDR3 loop spans 14 amino acids. Trimming shortened V by 8 bases and J by 0 bases, and 10 bases separated the two germline ends. Germline CDR1 reads SNHLY; CDR2 reads FYNNEI. This sample is part of a study of blood T cell repertoires in COVID-19. Assay used: immunoSEQ multiplex PCR; TCRdb lists only in-frame clones, some missing. The table has roughly 78,000 clones, roughly 89% seen once. The genes are TRBV2 and TRBJ1-4; D not resolved. Sequencing was performed on peripheral blood. The origin of this receptor is a man in his sixties with acute or convalescent COVID-19. CDR3 protein: CASVFGATNEKLFF. The CDR3 DNA sequence: TGTGCCAGCGTGTTTGGAGCAACTAATGAAAAACTGTTTTTT.